This T cell receptor (beta chain) was retrieved from a study of CD8 T cells in ankylosing spondylitis. Whole-study findings and limits: Disease-linked clones, CD8+, were relatively rare in peripheral blood. Certain motif variants had earlier appeared in reactive arthritis synovial fluid and blood. Ankylosing spondylitis blood seemed to carry a telltale TCR beta motif made of roughly eight highly homologous variants.

Via MiXCR, TCRdb re-called the 5' RACE reads, giving one row per CDR3 protein. This table holds around 490,000 distinct CDR3 sequences, under 5.5% found once. After removal of 3 bases from V and 7 bases from J, the junction contained 7 bases not matched to a gene. This CDR3 has 16 amino acids. Germline loops: CDR1 DFQATT, CDR2 SNEGSKA (reference sequence). As for this clonotype: Antigen: not known.

The V gene is TRBV20-1, the J gene TRBJ2-2; 14 bases match TRBD2. The sample was blood, either unsorted or a sorted T cell fraction (not recorded which). The receptor was derived from a male donor with ankylosing spondylitis. The CDR3, as DNA: TGCAGTGCTAGTCGACTAGCGGGAGGGCCAAACGGGGAGCTGTTTTTT. Its translation: CSASRLAGGPNGELFF.